The rows below give T cell receptor beta chains drawn from one sample of a study of cytomegalovirus exposure and HLA in healthy donors. The assay was immunoSEQ multiplex PCR, and TCRdb's table has in-frame clones only and misses some. The table shows 180,000 or so clones, with 75% to 80% occurring only once. Sequences were obtained from PBMCs. The source is a man aged 50 to 60 in good health and CMV-seropositive. The CDR3 runs from the conserved cysteine through the conserved F or W. A D gene is named only where the DNA matches it firmly. Only some rows state a clone size, as once, few, many or a class for expanded clones.

V,J,D,length,size,CDR3,DNA
TRBV5-4,TRBJ1-1,-,13,-,CASSLERDTEAFF,TGTGCCAGCAGCTTGGAGAGGGACACTGAAGCTTTCTTT
TRBV19,TRBJ1-1,TRBD1,13,-,CATGTADDPEAFF,TGTGCCACCGGGACAGCCGATGATCCTGAAGCTTTCTTT
TRBV7-6,TRBJ1-5,-,15,-,CASSLGAGESQPQHF,TGTGCCAGCAGCTTAGGGGCAGGGGAAAGTCAGCCCCAGCATTTT
TRBV10-3,TRBJ1-2,TRBD1,13,-,CAISSQGDYGYTF,TGTGCCATCAGTTCCCAGGGGGACTATGGCTACACCTTC
TRBV6-5,TRBJ1-1,-,12,few,CASSRGGTEAFF,TGTGCCAGCAGTCGGGGGGGGACTGAAGCTTTCTTT
TRBV20-1,TRBJ1-2,-,11,once,CSARGTDGYTF,TGCAGTGCTAGAGGGACAGATGGCTACACCTTC
TRBV5-8,TRBJ2-5,TRBD1,19,-,CASSLVIFINRGHQETQYF,TGTGCCAGCAGCTTGGTCATATTTATTAACAGGGGCCACCAAGAGACCCAGTACTTC
TRBV6-6,TRBJ2-7,-,14,-,CASSYSTADYEQYF,TGTGCCAGCAGTTACTCGACGGCGGACTACGAGCAGTACTTC
TRBV9,TRBJ1-6,TRBD1,17,-,CASSPRSAPGGNSPLHF,TGTGCCAGCAGCCCCCGTAGTGCGCCAGGGGGAAATTCACCCCTCCACTTT
TRBV6-1,TRBJ2-3,-,14,-,CASSGRTSTDTQYF,TGTGCCAGCAGTGGAAGGACTAGCACAGATACGCAGTATTTT
TRBV27,TRBJ1-1,-,16,-,CASRPAGQSMNTEAFF,TGTGCCAGCAGGCCCGCGGGTCAGTCGATGAACACTGAAGCTTTCTTT
TRBV27,TRBJ2-2,-,15,-,CASSLTGPNTGELFF,TGTGCCAGCAGTCTCACAGGGCCGAACACCGGGGAGCTGTTTTTT
TRBV6-4,TRBJ2-1,TRBD2,18,-,CASSLSGRSGGVYNEQFF,TGTGCCAGCAGCTTGAGCGGGCGTAGCGGGGGGGTATACAATGAGCAGTTCTTC
TRBV7-2,TRBJ2-3,TRBD2,15,-,CASRASGGAADTQYF,TGTGCCAGCAGAGCTAGCGGGGGGGCGGCAGATACGCAGTATTTT
TRBV15,TRBJ2-3,TRBD2,17,-,CATSRALTSGGGDTQYF,TGTGCCACCAGCAGGGCCCTGACTAGCGGGGGAGGAGATACGCAGTATTTT
TRBV19,TRBJ1-5,-,16,-,CASSHARGNSNQPQHF,TGTGCCAGTAGTCACGCGAGGGGGAATAGCAATCAGCCCCAGCATTTT
TRBV6-1,TRBJ1-6,TRBD1,16,-,CASSDVRGTYNSPLHF,TGTGCCAGCAGTGACGTCAGGGGGACCTATAATTCACCCCTCCACTTT
TRBV5-1,TRBJ1-2,TRBD1,14,-,CASSLARTGDGYTF,TGCGCCAGCAGCTTGGCGCGGACAGGGGATGGCTACACCTTC
TRBV4-3,TRBJ2-5,TRBD2,13,-,CASSQDLRDYANF,TGCGCCAGCAGCCAAGATCTACGGGACTATGCTAACTTC
TRBV6-1,TRBJ1-1,TRBD1,17,few,CASSEDRGPGWNTEAFF,TGTGCCAGCAGTGAGGACAGGGGGCCTGGGTGGAACACTGAAGCTTTCTTT
TRBV7-9,TRBJ1-5,-,14,-,CSSSLGQTNQPQHF,TGTTCCAGCAGCTTAGGCCAAACTAATCAGCCCCAGCATTTT
TRBV7-3,TRBJ2-7,TRBD2,17,few,CASSLGLAGALSYEQYF,TGTGCCAGCAGCCTCGGACTAGCGGGGGCCCTATCCTACGAGCAGTACTTC
TRBV2,TRBJ1-3,-,14,once,CASSTSTPGNTIYF,TGTGCCAGCAGCACTTCAACGCCCGGAAACACCATATATTTT
TRBV2,TRBJ1-6,TRBD1,16,-,CASSLFTGGNYSPLHF,TGTGCCAGCAGTTTATTTACAGGGGGCAATTATTCACCCCTCCACTTT
TRBV7-8,TRBJ2-5,-,13,-,CASSRSGRETQYF,TGTGCCAGCAGCAGATCCGGTCGGGAGACCCAGTACTTC
TRBV18,TRBJ1-1,-,15,-,CASSPTGGTNTEAFF,TGTGCCAGCTCGCCTACCGGGGGGACCAACACTGAAGCTTTCTTT
TRBV12-5,TRBJ2-3,-,15,-,CASGLDTASTDTQYF,TGTGCTAGTGGCTTAGACACAGCTAGCACAGATACGCAGTATTTT
TRBV7-2,TRBJ2-5,-,13,-,CASSFGRAETQYF,TGTGCCAGCAGCTTCGGCAGGGCAGAGACCCAGTACTTC
TRBV19,TRBJ1-1,-,14,-,CASSTVVKSTEAFF,TGTGCCAGTAGTACCGTGGTTAAGAGCACTGAAGCTTTCTTT
TRBV19,TRBJ1-5,-,12,-,CASSFSNQPQHF,TGTGCCAGTAGCTTTAGTAATCAGCCCCAGCATTTT
TRBV7-8,TRBJ2-5,-,16,-,CASSLRTAPGGETQYF,TGTGCCAGCAGCTTACGGACAGCCCCCGGGGGGGAGACCCAGTACTTC
TRBV5-3,TRBJ1-2,-,15,-,CARSFFHRPGYGYTF,TGTGCCAGAAGCTTCTTTCACCGGCCGGGATATGGCTACACCTTC
TRBV5-1,TRBJ2-1,-,17,-,CASSRTLGRGADNEQFF,TGCGCCAGCAGCAGAACCCTTGGTCGGGGGGCAGACAATGAGCAGTTCTTC
TRBV7-2,TRBJ2-1,TRBD1,16,-,CASSSDDRGLYNEQFF,TGTGCCAGCAGCTCAGACGACAGGGGCCTGTACAATGAGCAGTTCTTC
TRBV27,TRBJ1-1,-,12,-,CAVRPSNTEAFF,TGTGCCGTGAGGCCCTCAAACACTGAAGCTTTCTTT